Below, 10 T cell receptor beta chains from the same sample are listed, as sequenced in a study of shared clonotypes between healthy human individuals. This table comes from immunoSEQ multiplex PCR, and its TCRdb copy is limited to in-frame clones, with some not included. The sample has millions of clones; roughly nine tenths are singletons. The sequenced sample consisted of naive CD4+ T cells sorted from blood. Documented subset: CD45RA+ positively selected. These receptors came from a man in his late teens or twenties in good health.

To note about this clone: Other DNA sequences within the sample encode an identical CDR3. This chain joins TRBV19 and TRBJ2-7; a possible D gene is TRBD1 (6 bases). Germline assignment: CDR1 LNHDA and CDR2 SQIVND (reference sequence). The CDR3 loop spans 13 amino acids. V was trimmed by 4 bases and J by 6 bases, leaving 13 bases between them. CDR3 sequence: CASSTTGSGEQYF. DNA of the CDR3: TGTGCCAGTAGTACCACAGGGTCCGGCGAGCAGTACTTC.

V gene TRBV15 combines with J gene TRBJ2-3, with D tentatively TRBD2 (5 bases). This CDR3 has 19 residues. Germline assignment: CDR1 LNHNV and CDR2 YYDKDF (reference sequence). The V end lost 5 bases, the J end lost 0 bases, and 24 bases lay between the germline ends. The CDR3 bases are TGTGCCACCAGCGCAAATTACCGTACGTTGGGAGTCAGCACAGATACGCAGTATTTT. Translation: CATSANYRTLGVSTDTQYF.

This sequence joins TRBV4-1 and TRBJ2-5, with 8 nucleotides matching TRBD1. This CDR3 has 16 residues. Germline V gives CDR1 MGHRA, CDR2 YSYEKL. After removal of 1 base from V and 4 bases from J, the junction contained 8 bases not matched to a gene. The chain's CDR3 is CASSQVGLRGRETQYF. The CDR3 region has the DNA TGCGCCAGCAGCCAAGTCGGCCTCAGGGGGCGAGAGACCCAGTACTTC.

V and J are TRBV5-1 and TRBJ1-1; D is possibly TRBD1 (5 bases). The CDR3 sequence is 13 residues long. CDR1 is SGHRS and CDR2 is YFSETQ in the germline V gene. The V end lost 2 bases, the J end lost 4 bases, and 9 bases lay between the germline ends. The CDR3 spells CASSFAGTTEAFF. The DNA of the CDR3 is TGCGCCAGCAGCTTCGCAGGGACCACTGAAGCTTTCTTT.

J is TRBJ2-7 and V is TRBV5-1, with a weak D call TRBD1 (7 bases). The germline V gene encodes CDR1 SGHRS and CDR2 YFSETQ. This CDR3 region has 14 residues. V gave up 7 bases and J gave up 2 bases, with 16 bases separating them. The CDR3 sequence: CASGEQGGTYEQYF. The CDR3 DNA sequence: TGCGCCAGCGGGGAGCAGGGGGGTACCTACGAGCAGTACTTC.

The DNA for the CDR3 is TGTGCCAGCAGTGAAGAAGGGGAACTACGCTACACCTTC. It translates to CASSEEGELRYTF. The V gene is TRBV6-1, the J gene TRBJ1-2, with D perhaps TRBD1 (5 bases). Germline V gene data show CDR1 as MNHNS and CDR2 as SASEGT. The CDR3 runs 13 residues. V was cut by 1 base and J by 9 bases, with 12 bases left in between.

V usage is TRBV18 and J usage is TRBJ2-2, with 9 nucleotides matching TRBD1. From germline, CDR1 is KGHSH and CDR2 LQKENI. This CDR3 region has 14 residues. With 3 bases clipped from V and 8 bases from J, the junction kept 4 bases outside the gene matches. This CDR3 is CASSPRDRDGELFF. In DNA form, the CDR3 reads TGTGCCAGCTCACCCCGGGACAGGGATGGGGAGCTGTTTTTT.

The chain is built from TRBV29-1 and TRBJ2-7, with D possibly being TRBD1 (5 bases). The germline V and J ends were trimmed by 4 bases and 3 bases, with 19 bases remaining between them. The CDR3 extends over 15 amino acids. CDR1 and CDR2 (germline): SQVTM, ANQGSEA. CDR3 loop: CSVGLWTRTDYEQYF. The DNA of the CDR3 is TGCAGCGTTGGTTTGTGGACAAGGACCGACTACGAGCAGTACTTC.

This chain joins TRBV5-1 and TRBJ1-1; D is unclear. Germline loops: CDR1 SGHRS, CDR2 YFSETQ. The length of the CDR3 is 14 residues. V gave up 4 bases and J gave up 4 bases, with 14 bases separating them. Written as DNA, the CDR3 is TGCGCCAGCAGCCAAGGAGGGTTCATCACTGAAGCTTTCTTT. Residues: CASSQGGFITEAFF.

The chain combines TRBV19 with TRBJ2-7; D is possibly TRBD1 or TRBD2 (5 bases each). The germline V and J ends were trimmed by 3 bases and 2 bases, with 14 bases remaining between them. The CDR3 consists of 15 residues. The germline CDR1 and CDR2 sequences are LNHDA and SQIVND (reference sequence). DNA for the CDR3: TGTGCCAGTAGTATTATGGGCAGGGACCCCTACGAGCAGTACTTC. This codes for CASSIMGRDPYEQYF.